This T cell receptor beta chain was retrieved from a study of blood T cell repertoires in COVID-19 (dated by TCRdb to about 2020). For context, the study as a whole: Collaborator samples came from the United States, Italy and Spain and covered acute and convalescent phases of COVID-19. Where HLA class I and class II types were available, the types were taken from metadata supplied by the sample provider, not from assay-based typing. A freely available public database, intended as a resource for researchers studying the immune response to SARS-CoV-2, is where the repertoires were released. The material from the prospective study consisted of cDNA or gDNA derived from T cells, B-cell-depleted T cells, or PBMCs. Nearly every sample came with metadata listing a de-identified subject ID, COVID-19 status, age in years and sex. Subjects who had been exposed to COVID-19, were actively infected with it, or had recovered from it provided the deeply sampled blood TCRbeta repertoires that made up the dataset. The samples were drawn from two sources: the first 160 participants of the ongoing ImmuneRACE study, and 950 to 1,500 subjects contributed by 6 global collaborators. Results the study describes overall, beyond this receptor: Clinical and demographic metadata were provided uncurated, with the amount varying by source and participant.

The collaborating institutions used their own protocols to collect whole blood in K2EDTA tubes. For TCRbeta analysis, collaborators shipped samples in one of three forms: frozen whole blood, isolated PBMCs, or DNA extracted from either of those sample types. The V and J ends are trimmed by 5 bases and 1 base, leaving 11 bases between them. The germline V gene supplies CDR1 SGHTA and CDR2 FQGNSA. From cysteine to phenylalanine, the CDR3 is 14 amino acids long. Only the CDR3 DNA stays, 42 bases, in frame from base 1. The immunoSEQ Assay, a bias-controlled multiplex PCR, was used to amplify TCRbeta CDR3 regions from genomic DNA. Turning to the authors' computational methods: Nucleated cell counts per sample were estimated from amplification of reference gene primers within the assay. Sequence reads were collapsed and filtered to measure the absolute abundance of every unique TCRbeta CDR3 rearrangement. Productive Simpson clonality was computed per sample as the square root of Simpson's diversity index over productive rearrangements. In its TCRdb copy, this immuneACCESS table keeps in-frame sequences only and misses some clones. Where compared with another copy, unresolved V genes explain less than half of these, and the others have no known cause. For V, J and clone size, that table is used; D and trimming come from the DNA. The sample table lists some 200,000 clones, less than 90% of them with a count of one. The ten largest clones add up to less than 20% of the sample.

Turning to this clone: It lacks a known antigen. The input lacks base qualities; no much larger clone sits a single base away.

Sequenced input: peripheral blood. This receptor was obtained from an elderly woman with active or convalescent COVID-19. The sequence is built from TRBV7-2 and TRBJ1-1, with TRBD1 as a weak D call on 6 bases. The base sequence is TGTGCCAGCAGCCCGGTGACAGGGAACACTGAAGCTTTCTTT. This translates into CASSPVTGNTEAFF.